The next 26 T cell receptor beta chains were all read from a single sample in a study of T-cell memory formation after mild COVID-19. A single record per CDR3 protein comes from TCRdb applying MiXCR to the 5' RACE reads. The table has 350,000 to 450,000 distinct CDR3 sequences, 24% seen once. The specimen was PBMCs or a T cell subset sorted from them (not recorded which). These TCRs come from an adult woman who had mild COVID-19 (a few samples of this study predate the infection). Cell type and time point are not known.

This clonotype appeared many times. This rearrangement joins TRBV7-3 to TRBJ1-1, with no clear D. This CDR3 has 16 residues. V was shortened by 0 bases and J by 0 bases, with 11 bases between the two germline ends. From germline, CDR1 is SGHTA and CDR2 FQGTGA. The CDR3 here is CASSLTRVRVNTEAFF. CDR3 DNA: TGTGCCAGCAGCTTAACACGCGTTAGGGTGAACACTGAAGCTTTCTTT.

The rearrangement joins TRBV6-1 to TRBJ2-2; 9 bases align to TRBD1. This CDR3 comprises 16 residues. V trimming: 1 base; J trimming: 1 base; junction bases outside the gene matches: 1. Germline V gene sequence: CDR1 MNHNS, CDR2 SASEGT. The DNA for the CDR3 is TGTGCCAGCAGTGAAGGGACAGGGGTGAACACCGGGGAGCTGTTTTTT. Its translation is CASSEGTGVNTGELFF.

The CDR3 protein is CASSKKKPPDRGNGYTF. In nucleotides, the CDR3 is TGTGCCAGCAGCAAAAAAAAACCCCCTGACAGGGGTAATGGCTACACCTTC. The V call is TRBV21-1, the J call TRBJ1-2; the DNA was not compared with TRBD1, the D call given in the table. TRBV21-1 is assigned pseudogene status. This CDR3 contains 17 residues.

This clonotype was observed a handful of times. The chain is built from TRBV5-1 and TRBJ2-7, with TRBD2 matching 7 bases. V was pared by 0 bases and J by 4 bases, with 4 bases of the junction left unmatched. Germline values: CDR1 SGHRS, CDR2 YFSETQ. The CDR3 has 14 residues. The CDR3 spells CASSLGSGEYEQYF. CDR3 nucleotide sequence: TGCGCCAGCAGCTTGGGGAGCGGGGAGTACGAGCAGTACTTC.

The gene calls are TRBV12-3 or TRBV12-4 and TRBJ2-5; D gene unclear. V lost 3 bases to trimming and J lost 5 bases, with 7 bases between them. The CDR3 consists of 12 residues. The CDR3 is CASSFQRETQYF. The CDR3 DNA is TGTGCCAGCAGTTTCCAGAGGGAGACCCAGTACTTC.

The V call is TRBV9, the J call TRBJ2-7; 7 bases agree with TRBD1. CDR1 and CDR2 from the germline V gene are SGDLS and YYNGEE. The CDR3 spans 17 residues. V shed 4 bases, J shed 3 bases, and the junction held 16 bases outside the gene matches. This CDR3 is CASSSRTGKVGLYEQYF. DNA of the CDR3: TGTGCCAGCAGCTCCCGGACAGGCAAAGTAGGCCTCTACGAGCAGTACTTC.

The chain uses TRBV29-1 and TRBJ2-7, with TRBD1 as a possible D gene (5 bases). Germline V gives CDR1 SQVTM, CDR2 ANQGSEA. V was pared by 4 bases and J by 1 base, with 20 bases between. The CDR3 spans 16 residues. The CDR3: CSVVLIPGFPSYEQYF. The CDR3 region has the DNA TGCAGCGTTGTCTTGATACCAGGGTTTCCTTCCTACGAGCAGTACTTC.

V and J are TRBV10-3 and TRBJ2-3; D uncertain. The germline gives CDR1 ENHRY, CDR2 SYGVKD. The CDR3 covers 13 residues. Trimming took off 0 bases at V and 2 bases at J, with 3 bases between the two ends. CDR3 sequence reads: CAISESDTDTQYF. CDR3 bases: TGTGCCATCAGTGAGTCGGACACAGATACGCAGTATTTT.

The V call is TRBV20-1, the J call TRBJ1-2, with TRBD1 matching over 8 bases. J was trimmed by 5 bases and V by 4 bases; bases with no gene match: 18. The germline gives CDR1 DFQATT, CDR2 SNEGSKA (reference sequence). The CDR3 extends over 17 amino acids. The CDR3 here is CSATHLQGASVGYGYTF. CDR3 nucleotides: TGCAGTGCTACCCATTTGCAGGGGGCTAGCGTGGGGTATGGCTACACCTTC.

This clonotype came up a few times. This chain connects TRBV7-3 to TRBJ2-1, with 11 nucleotides matching TRBD2. The ends lost 2 bases at V and 9 bases at J; junction bases unmatched: 9. Germline CDR1 SGHTA, CDR2 FQGTGA. The CDR3 contains 16 residues. Written as DNA, the CDR3 is TGTGCCAGCAGCTTAGGGCTAGCGGGGGGAAATGGTGAGCAGTTCTTC. This codes for CASSLGLAGGNGEQFF.

This clonotype occurred many times. The rearrangement joins TRBV10-3 to TRBJ2-7; D ambiguous. Trimming removed 2 bases from V and 5 bases from J, with 7 bases in between. The CDR3 has 12 amino acids. CDR1 and CDR2 (germline): ENHRY, SYGVKD. The CDR3, as DNA: TGTGCCATCAGTGAGGAGGCCAACGAGCAGTACTTC. Translating gives CAISEEANEQYF.

The chain joins TRBV11-2 to TRBJ2-3; tentative D call: TRBD1 (6 bases). The CDR3 is 17 amino acids. V gave up 0 bases and J gave up 0 bases, with 13 bases separating them. Per the germline V gene, CDR1 is SGHAT and CDR2 is FQNNGV. As DNA, the CDR3 is TGTGCCAGCAGCTTAGATTGGTCAGGGGCCAGCACAGATACGCAGTATTTT. Encoded protein: CASSLDWSGASTDTQYF.

This clonotype appeared a few times. This chain uses TRBV20-1 with TRBJ2-5; a weak D match, TRBD2 (6 bases). The CDR3 length is 14 residues. Germline lookup yields CDR1 DFQATT and CDR2 SNEGSKA (reference sequence). Trimming cost V 6 bases and J 2 bases, with 16 bases left between them. The CDR3 DNA sequence: TGCAGTGCAGTACCTCCACGGGAGCAAGAGACCCAGTACTTC. Its translation is CSAVPPREQETQYF.

The chain uses TRBV4-1 and TRBJ1-1; no definite D call. Trimming shortened V by 3 bases and J by 4 bases, and 12 bases separated the two germline ends. CDR1 is MGHRA and CDR2 is YSYEKL in the germline V gene. This CDR3 has 14 amino acids. CDR3 in DNA: TGCGCCAGCAGCCAGGAGGGTTCGGGCACTGAAGCTTTCTTT. It specifies CASSQEGSGTEAFF.

V gene TRBV12-3 or TRBV12-4 combines with J gene TRBJ2-1, with 8 positions matching TRBD1. The J segment lost 0 bases and the V segment lost 5 bases, leaving 9 bases of the junction unmatched. The CDR3 sequence is 17 residues long. The CDR3 DNA follows: TGTGCCAGCAGTACGCCCCGAACAGGGGGCTCCTACAATGAGCAGTTCTTC. Protein sequence: CASSTPRTGGSYNEQFF.

This clonotype was seen more than once but under ten times. The rearrangement uses TRBV11-2 and TRBJ2-2; weak D call: TRBD1 (5 bases). CDR1 SGHAT and CDR2 FQNNGV come from the germline V gene. V lost 4 bases to trimming and J lost 0 bases, with 9 bases between them. The CDR3 consists of 15 residues. CDR3 in DNA: TGTGCCAGCAGCTCGACAGAAACGAACACCGGGGAGCTGTTTTTT. Amino acid sequence: CASSSTETNTGELFF.

This clonotype turned up a few times. The chain joins TRBV18 to TRBJ2-5; 9 positions agree with TRBD1. Trimming cost V 2 bases and J 3 bases; bases outside gene matches: 7. The V gene's germline CDR1 is KGHSH and CDR2 LQKENI. The CDR3 length is 16 residues. CDR3 nucleotides: TGTGCCAGCTCACCAATGATAAGGGACAGGGAAGAGACCCAGTACTTC. Protein: CASSPMIRDREETQYF.

This sequence joins TRBV10-3 and TRBJ2-6, with D hard to call. Germline V gives CDR1 ENHRY, CDR2 SYGVKD. The CDR3 is 15 residues long. Trimming stripped 2 bases from V and 2 bases from J, with 7 bases between. CDR3 amino acids: CAISEPEAGANVLTF. DNA for the CDR3: TGTGCCATCAGTGAGCCCGAGGCTGGGGCCAACGTCCTGACTTTC.

The chain joins TRBV7-2 to TRBJ1-5; 9 positions agree with TRBD1. The CDR3 is 15 residues long. V was clipped by 5 bases and J by 6 bases; unmatched bases: 8. CDR1 SGHTA and CDR2 FQGNSA come from the germline V gene. Here the CDR3 reads CASSLGTGIGQPQHF. The CDR3, as DNA: TGTGCCAGCAGCCTCGGGACAGGGATTGGTCAGCCCCAGCATTTT.

This clonotype came up many times. J is TRBJ1-6 and V is TRBV25-1; 7 bases line up with TRBD1. The ends lost 6 bases at V and 7 bases at J; junction bases unmatched: 12. The germline CDR1 and CDR2 sequences are MGHDK and SYGVNS. This CDR3 comprises 16 residues. The CDR3: CASSNTNQGGNSPLHF. CDR3 coding DNA: TGTGCCAGCAGCAACACCAACCAGGGGGGGAATTCACCCCTCCACTTT.

The table lists this clonotype with a few counts. The chain combines TRBV4-3 with TRBJ2-2; no reliable D call. Per the germline V gene, CDR1 is LGHNA and CDR2 is YSLEER. V was shortened by 4 bases and J by 4 bases, with 10 bases between the two germline ends. This CDR3 has 14 amino acids. The CDR3 nucleotides are TGCGCCAGCAGCCCCCGACAAATCACCGGGGAGCTGTTTTTT. Protein product: CASSPRQITGELFF.

The CDR3 sequence: CASSTTPGSTDTQYF. CDR3 DNA sequence: TGTGCCAGCAGCACCACTCCGGGAAGCACAGATACGCAGTATTTT. The chain joins TRBV5-5 to TRBJ2-3; TRBD2 is a possible D gene (5 bases). V lost 4 bases and J lost 0, with 12 bases in between. The V gene's germline CDR1 is SGHKS and CDR2 YYEKEE (reference sequence). This CDR3 is built from 15 residues.

This clonotype was counted once. In nucleotides, the CDR3 is TGCAGTGCTAGAGTTCCAGGACAGGGGTTTGGCTACACCTTC. Translation: CSARVPGQGFGYTF. V is TRBV20-1 and J is TRBJ1-2; 9 positions match TRBD1. Germline loops: CDR1 DFQATT, CDR2 SNEGSKA (reference sequence). CDR3 length equals 14 residues. Unmatched junction bases numbered 7, after V lost 1 base and J lost 7 bases.

This clonotype has just a few counts. The genes are TRBV25-1 and TRBJ2-5, with 8 bases identical to TRBD1. Per germline, CDR1 MGHDK and CDR2 SYGVNS. This CDR3 is built from 13 residues. With V trimmed by 8 bases and J by 4 bases, 6 bases remained unmatched. The CDR3 loop reads CASYGQGVETQYF. In DNA form, the CDR3 reads TGTGCCAGCTATGGACAGGGAGTAGAGACCCAGTACTTC. The full variable domain, its missing parts supplied by reference TRBV25-1 and TRBJ2-5, is EADIYQTPRYLVIGTGKKITLECSQTMGHDKMYWYQQDPGMELHLIHYSYGVNSTEKGDLSSESTVSRIRTEHFPLTLESARPSHTSQYLCASYGQGVETQYFGPGTRLLVL.

The chain joins TRBV2 to TRBJ2-2; no definite D call. Trimming removed 5 bases at V and 4 bases at J, with 14 bases between. The CDR3 contains 15 residues. Germline V gives CDR1 SNHLY, CDR2 FYNNEI. Here the CDR3 reads CASSRSKIGTGELFF. CDR3 coding DNA: TGTGCCAGCAGTCGGAGCAAAATTGGCACCGGGGAGCTGTTTTTT.

This sequence joins TRBV7-9 and TRBJ1-1, with D possibly matching TRBD1 (6 bases). CDR1 and CDR2 (germline): SEHNR, FQNEAQ (reference sequence). This CDR3 comprises 16 residues. Trimming took off 1 base at V and 1 base at J, with 13 bases between the two ends. Here the CDR3 DNA reads TGTGCCAGCAGCTTAGTTAGGGCAGGGGCGAACACTGAAGCTTTCTTT. This gives the protein CASSLVRAGANTEAFF.